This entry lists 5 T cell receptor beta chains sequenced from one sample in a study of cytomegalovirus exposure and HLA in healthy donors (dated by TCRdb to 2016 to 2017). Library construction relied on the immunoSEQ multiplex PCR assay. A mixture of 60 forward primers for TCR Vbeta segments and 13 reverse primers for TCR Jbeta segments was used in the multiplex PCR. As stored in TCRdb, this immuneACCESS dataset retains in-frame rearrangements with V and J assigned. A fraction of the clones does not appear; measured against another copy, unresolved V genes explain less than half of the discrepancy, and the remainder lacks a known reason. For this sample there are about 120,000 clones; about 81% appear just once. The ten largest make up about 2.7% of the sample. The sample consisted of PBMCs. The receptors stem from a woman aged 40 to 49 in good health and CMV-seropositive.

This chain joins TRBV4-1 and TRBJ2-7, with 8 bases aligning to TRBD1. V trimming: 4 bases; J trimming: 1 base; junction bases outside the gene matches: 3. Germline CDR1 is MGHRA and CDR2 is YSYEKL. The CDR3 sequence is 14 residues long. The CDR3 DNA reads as TGCGCCAGCAGCCCTTGGACAGGGTCCTACGAGCAGTACTTC. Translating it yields CASSPWTGSYEQYF.

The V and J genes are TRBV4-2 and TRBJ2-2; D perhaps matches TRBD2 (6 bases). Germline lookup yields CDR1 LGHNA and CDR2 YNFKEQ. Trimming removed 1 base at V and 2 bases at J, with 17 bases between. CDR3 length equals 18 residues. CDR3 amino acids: CASSQVIGRGDNTGELFF. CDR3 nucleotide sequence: TGTGCCAGCAGCCAAGTAATCGGCCGCGGGGACAACACCGGGGAGCTGTTTTTT.

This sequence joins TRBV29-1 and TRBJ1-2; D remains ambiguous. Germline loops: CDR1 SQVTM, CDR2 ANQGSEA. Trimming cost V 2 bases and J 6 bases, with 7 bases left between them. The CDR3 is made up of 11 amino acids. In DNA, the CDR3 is TGCAGCGTTGAAAAGGGAGATGGCTACACCTTC. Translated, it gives CSVEKGDGYTF.

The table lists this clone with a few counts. This chain's CDR3 is CASSFSLAGGYNEQFF. The CDR3 coding sequence is TGTGCCAGCAGCTTCTCACTAGCGGGAGGGTACAATGAGCAGTTCTTC. The genes are TRBV13 and TRBJ2-1; the match to TRBD2 covers 13 bases. There are 16 residues in the CDR3. V was pared by 3 bases and J by 4 bases, with 3 bases of the junction left unmatched. The germline V gene encodes CDR1 PRHDT and CDR2 FYEKMQ (reference sequence).

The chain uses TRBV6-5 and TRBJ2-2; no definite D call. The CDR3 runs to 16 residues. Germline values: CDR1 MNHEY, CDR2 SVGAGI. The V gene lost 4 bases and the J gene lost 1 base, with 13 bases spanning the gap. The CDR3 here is CASSSYGSLNTGELFF. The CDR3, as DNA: TGTGCCAGCAGTTCCTACGGGTCCCTGAACACCGGGGAGCTGTTTTTT.